The sample holds a few counts of the clone carrying this T cell receptor beta chain. As yet, its antigen is unknown. Deletions cut 4 bases from V and 4 bases from J, with 13 bases between. The germline CDR1 and CDR2 sequences are KGHSH and LQKENI. The length of the CDR3 is 14 residues. As for time point: week 35, safety follow-up. Vaccine doses each comprised 300 ug of mutant IDH1 20-mer peptide, with topical imiquimod. This specimen comes from a study of a mutant IDH1 vaccine in newly diagnosed glioma. Study overall: Treated patients showed a male proportion of approximately 60%, a female proportion of 37.5%, and a mean age of approximately 40 years. Study-wide results and limits: Overall, just under 95% of patients had vaccine-induced immune responses. It seemed that pseudoprogression was not linked to changes in the top peripheral T cell clonotypes.

This table comes from immunoSEQ multiplex PCR, and its TCRdb copy is limited to in-frame clones, with some not included. The profile shows around 69,000 clones, about 87% of them singletons. This TCR came from a man aged 30 to 45 with glioma. The sequencing here drew on PBMCs, taken from a glioma patient whose treatment included an IDH1 peptide vaccine. This chain joins TRBV18 and TRBJ2-5, with a weak D call TRBD2 (6 bases). CDR3 sequence reads: CASSQTGVRETQYF. The CDR3 DNA follows: TGTGCCAGCTCACAGACGGGAGTTCGAGAGACCCAGTACTTC.